This TCR beta chain stems from a study of blood T cell repertoires in COVID-19. In the study overall: The study drew acute and convalescent COVID-19 samples from the United States, Italy and Spain. In each case, the material was cDNA or gDNA derived from T cells, B-cell-depleted T cells, or PBMCs.

The CDR3 is made up of 14 amino acids. The germline gives CDR1 SGHRS, CDR2 YFSETQ. The germline V and J ends were trimmed by 0 bases and 3 bases, with 10 bases remaining between them. This clone was detected many times. Original data processing: It was from reference gene primer amplification that nucleated cell counts were estimated. Some clones are missing from TCRdb's copy, which holds only in-frame ones; the method was immunoSEQ multiplex PCR. V, J and clone size reflect that table, while D and trimming were determined from the DNA. The data contain some 150,000 clones, about 77% of them seen just once; the ten biggest clones take up roughly 9%.

The sample consisted of peripheral blood. The rearrangement links TRBV5-1 to TRBJ2-7; D might be TRBD1 (5 bases). The sequence derives from a woman aged 45-65 years with active or convalescent COVID-19. This CDR3 reads CASSLGQTNYEQYF. Written as DNA, the CDR3 is TGCGCCAGCAGCTTGGGACAGACAAACTACGAGCAGTACTTC.